This TCR beta chain comes out of a study of T cell clonality in common variable immunodeficiency. Concerning this clone itself: Its antigen is still unknown. The read ends 3 residues shy of where the CDR3 ends; the end is completed using the germline J gene.

With 4 bases removed from V and 7 bases from J, the gap between germline ends came to 10 bases. The CDR3 runs to 12 residues. Per germline, CDR1 SGHTA and CDR2 FQGNSA. Study-level points and caveats: In common variable immunodeficiency, TCR beta chains reportedly carried fewer deletions and N-nucleotide insertions.

Using immunoSEQ multiplex PCR, the repertoire was profiled, and TCRdb retains in-frame clones only, with some absent. Listed for the sample are approximately 38,000 clones, none seen a single time. This chain connects TRBV7-2 to TRBJ2-5; TRBD1 might be the D (6 bases). The clonotype comes from a human donor with common variable immunodeficiency. Material for sequencing was peripheral blood mononuclear cells. CDR3: CASSSLGGTQYF. The sequenced part of the CDR3 DNA is TGTGCCAGCAGCTCACTAGGGGGGACC.